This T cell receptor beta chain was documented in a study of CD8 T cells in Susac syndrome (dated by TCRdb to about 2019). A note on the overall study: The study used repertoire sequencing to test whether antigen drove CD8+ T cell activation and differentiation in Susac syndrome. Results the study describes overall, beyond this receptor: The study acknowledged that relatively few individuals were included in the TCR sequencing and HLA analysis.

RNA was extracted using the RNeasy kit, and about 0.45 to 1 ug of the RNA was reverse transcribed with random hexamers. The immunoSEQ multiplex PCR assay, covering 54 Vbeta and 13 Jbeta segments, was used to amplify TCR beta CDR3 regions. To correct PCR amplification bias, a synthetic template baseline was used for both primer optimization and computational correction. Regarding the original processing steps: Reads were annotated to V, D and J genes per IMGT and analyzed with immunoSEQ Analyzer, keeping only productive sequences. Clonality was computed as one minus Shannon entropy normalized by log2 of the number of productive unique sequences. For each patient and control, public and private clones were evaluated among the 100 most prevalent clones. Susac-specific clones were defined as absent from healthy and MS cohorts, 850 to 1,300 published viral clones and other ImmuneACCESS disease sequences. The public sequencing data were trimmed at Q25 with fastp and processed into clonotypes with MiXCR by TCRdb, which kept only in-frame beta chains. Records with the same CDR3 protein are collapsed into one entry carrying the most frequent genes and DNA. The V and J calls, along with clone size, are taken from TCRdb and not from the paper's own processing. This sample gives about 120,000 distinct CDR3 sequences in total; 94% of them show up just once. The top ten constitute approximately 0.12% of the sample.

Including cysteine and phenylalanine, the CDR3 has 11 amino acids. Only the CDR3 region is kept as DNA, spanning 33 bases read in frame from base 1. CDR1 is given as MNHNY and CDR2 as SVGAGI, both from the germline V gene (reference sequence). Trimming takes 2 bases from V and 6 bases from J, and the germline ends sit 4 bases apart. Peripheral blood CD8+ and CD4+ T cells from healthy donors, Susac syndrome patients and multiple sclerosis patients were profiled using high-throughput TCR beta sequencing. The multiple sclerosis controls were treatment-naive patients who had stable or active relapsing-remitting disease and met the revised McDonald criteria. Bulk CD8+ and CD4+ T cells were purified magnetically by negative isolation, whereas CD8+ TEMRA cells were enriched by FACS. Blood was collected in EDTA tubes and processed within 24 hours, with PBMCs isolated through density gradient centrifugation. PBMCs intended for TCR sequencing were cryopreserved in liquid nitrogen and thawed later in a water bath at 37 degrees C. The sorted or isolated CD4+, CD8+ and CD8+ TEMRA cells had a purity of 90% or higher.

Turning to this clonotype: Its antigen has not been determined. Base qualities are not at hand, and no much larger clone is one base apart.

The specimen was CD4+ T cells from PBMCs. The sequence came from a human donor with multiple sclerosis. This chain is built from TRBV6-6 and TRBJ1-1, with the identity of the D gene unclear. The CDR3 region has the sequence CASSYRAEAFF. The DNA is TGTGCCAGCAGTTACCGGGCTGAAGCTTTCTTT.